Following are 16 T cell receptor beta chains from one sample sequenced in a study of beta chain features in type 1 diabetes. Overall study results and limits: When Type 1 diabetes patients were examined, their TCRB CDR3s proved moderately but significantly shorter in all four CD4+ subsets.

Expressed TCRB transcripts got sequenced, as all isolated RNA was reverse transcribed. Produced via immunoSEQ multiplex PCR; TCRdb's table is partial and in-frame only. This table holds more than 120,000 clones, 10% to 15% found once. Antigens for these TCRs are unknown. The sample comprised central memory CD4+ T cells from blood. The source is a man younger than 35 with type 1 diabetes.

The rearrangement links TRBV11-2 to TRBJ2-7; no firm D call. The CDR3 is 12 residues long. Germline loops: CDR1 SGHAT, CDR2 FQNNGV. Trimming left V 1 base short and J 2 bases short, with 3 bases between. The CDR3 spells CASSLGTYEQYF. DNA of the CDR3: TGTGCCAGCAGCTTAGGAACCTACGAGCAGTACTTC.

This clone was picked up a small number of times. The chain employs TRBV7-9 and TRBJ2-1; D possibly uses TRBD1 or TRBD2 (5 bases each). Germline V gene sequence: CDR1 SEHNR, CDR2 FQNEAQ (reference sequence). The CDR3 runs 13 residues. V was trimmed by 5 bases and J by 8 bases, leaving 13 bases between them. The CDR3 DNA reads as TGTGCCAGCAGCCCCTTGGGGGATCATGAGCAGTTCTTC. The encoded protein is CASSPLGDHEQFF.

The rearrangement uses TRBV5-1 and TRBJ1-1, with 7 positions matching TRBD1. The V gene end was trimmed by 4 bases and the J gene end by 1 base; junction bases not matched to a gene: 4. The CDR3 sequence is 14 residues long. Germline-derived CDR1 and CDR2 are SGHRS and YFSETQ. CDR3 residues: CASSPGTANTEAFF. In DNA, the CDR3 is TGCGCCAGCAGCCCCGGGACAGCGAACACTGAAGCTTTCTTT.

The sample holds a few counts of this clone. The chain couples TRBV2 to TRBJ2-5; possible D gene TRBD1, 6 bases. CDR1 and CDR2 from the germline V gene are SNHLY and FYNNEI. Trimming stripped 7 bases from V and 5 bases from J, with 14 bases between. This CDR3 has 13 amino acids. CDR3 loop: CASTPGHDETQYF. The CDR3 bases are TGTGCCAGCACCCCGGGACACGATGAGACCCAGTACTTC.

Only a few counts were recorded for this clone. The chain uses TRBV28 and TRBJ1-1; weak D call: TRBD1 (5 bases). Germline V gene lookup returns CDR1 MDHEN and CDR2 SYDVKM. Trimming pared 4 bases from V and 0 bases from J, leaving 9 bases between. The CDR3 length is 14 residues. CDR3 protein: CASSSRVMNTEAFF. The CDR3 nucleotides are TGTGCCAGCAGTTCCAGGGTGATGAACACTGAAGCTTTCTTT.

This chain's CDR3 is CASSSRQVGGETQYF. CDR3 DNA sequence: TGTGCCAGCAGTTCGCGACAGGTTGGCGGGGAGACCCAGTACTTC. This rearrangement joins TRBV28 to TRBJ2-5; D is perhaps TRBD1 (6 bases). The CDR3 length is 15 residues. With 4 bases removed from V and 5 bases from J, the gap between germline ends came to 17 bases. Per germline, CDR1 MDHEN and CDR2 SYDVKM. Drawing the rest from reference TRBV28 and TRBJ2-5, the complete variable domain is DVKVTQSSRYLVKRTGEKVFLECVQDMDHENMFWYRQDPGLGLRLIYFSYDVKMKEKGDIPEGYSVSREKKERFSLILESASTNQTSMYLCASSSRQVGGETQYFGPGTRLLVL.

A note on this clone: A single base is all that separates this from a far larger clone, so a read error is likely. V usage is TRBV4-1 and J usage is TRBJ1-4; the match to TRBD1 covers 7 bases. Germline loops: CDR1 MGHRA, CDR2 YSYEKL. This CDR3 is built from 15 residues. The CDR3 is CSSSHPDRDNEKLFF. The DNA of the CDR3 is TGCTCCAGCAGCCACCCCGACAGGGATAATGAAAAACTGTTTTTT.

This chain uses TRBV2 with TRBJ1-4; D is uncertain. CDR3 length: 11 amino acids. Germline-derived CDR1 and CDR2 are SNHLY and FYNNEI. The ends were cut back, 7 bases at V and 4 bases at J, with 4 bases in the middle. The CDR3 DNA reads TGTGCCAGCATATATAATGAAAAACTGTTTTTT. Translation: CASIYNEKLFF.

This clone was seen a few times. The chain joins TRBV5-1 to TRBJ1-2; D is perhaps TRBD1 (6 bases). Germline V gene lookup returns CDR1 SGHRS and CDR2 YFSETQ. The CDR3 consists of 14 residues. V was shortened by 5 bases and J by 5 bases, with 16 bases between the two germline ends. The CDR3 loop reads CASRPSTGLYGYTF. The CDR3 DNA reads TGCGCCAGCAGACCATCTACAGGGCTTTATGGCTACACCTTC.

The V and J genes are TRBV19 and TRBJ1-2, with 9 positions matching TRBD1. V shed 4 bases, J shed 4 bases, and the junction held 4 bases outside the gene matches. Germline assignment: CDR1 LNHDA and CDR2 SQIVND (reference sequence). This CDR3 has 14 residues. This CDR3 reads CASSTGQGSYGYTF. The CDR3 DNA is TGTGCCAGTAGTACTGGACAGGGGAGCTATGGCTACACCTTC. Full variable domain (outside the CDR3, taken from reference TRBV19 and TRBJ1-2): DGGITQSPKYLFRKEGQNVTLSCEQNLNHDAMYWYRQDPGQGLRLIYYSQIVNDFQKGDIAEGYSVSREKKESFPLTVTSAQKNPTAFYLCASSTGQGSYGYTFGSGTRLTVV.

V and J are TRBV27 and TRBJ2-6; D is perhaps TRBD1 (6 bases). The CDR3 contains 14 residues. V was cut by 8 bases and J by 1 base, with 9 bases left in between. CDR1 is MNHEY, CDR2 SMNVEV, per germline (reference sequence). For the CDR3, the DNA is TGTGCCAGCGGCAGGGGTTCTGGGGCCAACGTCCTGACTTTC. Amino acids: CASGRGSGANVLTF.

This clone turned up a few times. This specimen includes other DNA sequences encoding the same CDR3. J is TRBJ2-1 and V is TRBV18; 11 bases agree with TRBD1. CDR3 length equals 14 residues. The V and J ends lost 3 bases and 6 bases, in that order; junction bases with no gene match: 1. Germline CDR1 is KGHSH and CDR2 is LQKENI. The CDR3 coding sequence is TGTGCCAGCTCACCGGGGACAGGGGGCAATGAGCAGTTCTTC. This encodes CASSPGTGGNEQFF.

This clone has just a few counts. V gene TRBV5-1 combines with J gene TRBJ2-1, with a tentative D call TRBD1 (5 bases). Per the germline V gene, CDR1 is SGHRS and CDR2 is YFSETQ. The CDR3 is 14 residues long. V lost 0 bases and J 2 bases, leaving 6 bases between the germline ends. The CDR3 protein is CASSLGQPYNEQFF. CDR3 bases: TGCGCCAGCAGCTTGGGACAGCCCTACAATGAGCAGTTCTTC.

This clone was detected only a few times. The rearrangement links TRBV4-1 to TRBJ2-7; D is perhaps TRBD1 (6 bases). This CDR3 comprises 17 residues. Germline CDR1 MGHRA, CDR2 YSYEKL. Trimming left V 0 bases short and J 1 base short, with 16 bases between. In nucleotides, the CDR3 is TGCGCCAGCAGCCAAGATCTCCAGGGACACCAATCCTACGAGCAGTACTTC. It codes for CASSQDLQGHQSYEQYF.

At least ten counts were recorded for this clone. The CDR3 protein is CASSLSLAGVLETQYF. As DNA, the CDR3 is TGTGCCAGCAGCCTCTCACTAGCGGGGGTCCTCGAGACCCAGTACTTC. V and J are TRBV5-5 and TRBJ2-5, with 11 bases aligning to TRBD2. The junction had 10 bases not matched to a gene; V was cut back by 4 bases and J by 5 bases. The CDR3 covers 16 residues. CDR1 and CDR2 from the germline V gene are SGHKS and YYEKEE (reference sequence).

The V call is TRBV7-8, the J call TRBJ2-5; 14 bases line up with TRBD2. Per germline, CDR1 SGHVS and CDR2 FQNEAQ. The trim removed 5 bases at V and 7 bases at J, leaving 9 bases unmatched. This CDR3 spans 16 amino acids. CDR3 amino acids: CASSQSGLAGGGTQYF. In DNA, the CDR3 is TGTGCCAGCAGCCAAAGTGGACTAGCGGGGGGAGGGACCCAGTACTTC.